A selection of T cell receptor beta chains follows, all from one sample in a study of blood T cells in healthy people across ages. MiXCR was run by TCRdb on the 5' RACE reads, yielding one entry per CDR3 protein. The table lists about 680,000 distinct CDR3 sequences, over 45% of them singletons. Sequencing was done on a sample of blood. The origin of the receptors is a woman aged 55-69 years in good health. The CDR3 runs from the conserved cysteine through the conserved F or W. The D gene is left open where the match is weak. Rows give clone size only sometimes, using once, few, many, or a class for an expanded clone.

>TRBV7-2|TRBJ1-2|.|.
CASSASYGYTF
TGTGCCAGCAGCGCGTCCTATGGCTACACCTTC
>TRBV5-1|TRBJ2-5|.|.
CASSSTAGSGEQYF
TGCGCCAGCAGCTCCACGGCAGGGTCGGGTGAGCAGTACTTC
>TRBV6-6|TRBJ2-3|.|.
CASWTASTDTQYF
TGTGCCAGCTGGACAGCTAGCACAGATACGCAGTATTTT
>TRBV25-1|TRBJ2-1|.|.
CASSASVREQFF
TGTGCCAGCAGTGCCTCTGTGAGGGAGCAGTTCTTC
>TRBV28|TRBJ1-2|.|.
CASNRGLNYGYTF
TGTGCCAGCAACCGGGGACTTAACTATGGCTACACCTTC
>TRBV28|TRBJ1-1|TRBD1|few
CASSLAGQGDSEAFF
TGTGCCAGCAGCCTAGCAGGGCAGGGGGATAGCGAAGCTTTCTTT
>TRBV20-1|TRBJ2-7|.|.
CSTRGGTSYEQYF
TGCAGTACTAGGGGGGGGACCTCCTACGAGCAGTACTTC
>TRBV6-5|TRBJ2-1|.|.
CATSVLDTSYNEQFF
TGTGCCACCAGTGTACTTGACACCTCCTACAATGAGCAGTTCTTC
>TRBV29-1|TRBJ2-3|.|.
CSVIDTGWGDGGTDTQYF
TGCAGCGTTATTGATACCGGCTGGGGGGACGGGGGCACAGATACGCAGTATTTT
>TRBV20-1|TRBJ2-5|TRBD2|.
CSARTGLPSGTQYF
TGCAGTGCTAGAACGGGACTACCGAGCGGGACCCAGTACTTC
>TRBV11-1|TRBJ2-7|.|few
CASKPRDTTYEQYF
TGTGCCAGCAAACCCCGGGACACAACCTACGAGCAGTACTTC
>TRBV7-2|TRBJ2-7|.|.
CASTPAADSYEQYF
TGTGCCAGCACCCCTGCGGCGGATTCCTACGAGCAGTACTTC
>TRBV6-2/TRBV6-3|TRBJ1-1|.|.
CASSYLLAGTGGTEAFF
TGTGCCAGCAGTTACCTCTTAGCCGGGACGGGGGGAACTGAAGCTTTCTTT
>TRBV2|TRBJ2-1|.|.
CASSEVAGVWRDNEQFF
TGTGCCAGCAGTGAAGTGGCAGGGGTATGGAGGGACAATGAGCAGTTCTTC
>TRBV20-1|TRBJ2-7|TRBD2|few
CSAIDSGSARLSYEQYF
TGCAGTGCTATCGATAGCGGGAGTGCGCGTCTGTCCTACGAGCAGTACTTC
>TRBV10-3|TRBJ2-7|TRBD1|.
CAISVGNRGYEQYF
TGTGCCATCAGTGTCGGGAACAGGGGCTACGAGCAGTACTTC
>TRBV6-5|TRBJ1-2|TRBD1|.
CASGQGQGYTF
TGTGCCAGCGGGCAGGGACAGGGCTACACCTTC
>TRBV20-1|TRBJ2-5|TRBD2|.
CSARVIASGRIGGGETQYF
TGCAGTGCTAGAGTGATAGCTAGCGGGAGAATCGGAGGGGGAGAGACCCAGTACTTC
>TRBV4-3|TRBJ1-2|TRBD1|few
CASSQNQGQGGGYTF
TGCGCCAGCAGCCAGAACCAGGGACAGGGGGGTGGCTACACCTTC
>TRBV12-3/TRBV12-4|TRBJ2-7|.|.
CASTYSPGISYEQYF
TGTGCCAGCACCTACTCCCCAGGGATCTCCTACGAGCAGTACTTC